A selection of T cell receptor beta chains follows, all from one sample in a study of blood T cell repertoires in COVID-19. Only in-frame clones appear in the TCRdb table, and some are missing; sequencing was by immunoSEQ multiplex PCR. This table holds around 30,000 clones, roughly 92% found once. The source material was peripheral blood. The receptors shown here come from a man aged 55 to 70 with acute or convalescent COVID-19. The CDR3 runs from the conserved cysteine through the conserved F or W. A D gene is named only where the DNA matches it firmly. Clone size is shown for a subset of rows, as once, few, many or a class of expanded clone.

j_gene: TRBJ2-6; v_gene: TRBV4-1; abundance: NA; d_gene: NA; CDR3nt: TGCGCCAGCAGCCTGACTGATATGGCACAGGGCTTTGGGGCCAACGTCCTGACTTTC; CDR3aa: CASSLTDMAQGFGANVLTF
j_gene: TRBJ2-3; v_gene: TRBV28; abundance: NA; d_gene: TRBD2; CDR3nt: TGTGCCAGCCGAATGACTAGCGGGAACACAGATACGCAGTATTTT; CDR3aa: CASRMTSGNTDTQYF
j_gene: TRBJ2-2; v_gene: TRBV5-1; abundance: NA; d_gene: TRBD2; CDR3nt: TGCGCCAGCAGCTTGGTTCCTAGCGGGAGTAGAGTCGACACCGGGGAGCTGTTTTTT; CDR3aa: CASSLVPSGSRVDTGELFF
j_gene: TRBJ2-7; v_gene: TRBV27; abundance: NA; d_gene: TRBD2; CDR3nt: TGTGCCAGCAGTTCCTTAGCGGGAGGGCCATACGAGCAGTACTTC; CDR3aa: CASSSLAGGPYEQYF
j_gene: TRBJ2-1; v_gene: TRBV7-8; abundance: NA; d_gene: TRBD2; CDR3nt: TGTGCCAGCAGCCCCGTCGGACTAGCGGGCCCCCAGGTTGGGTTCTTC; CDR3aa: CASSPVGLAGPQVGFF
j_gene: TRBJ2-7; v_gene: TRBV12-3/TRBV12-4; abundance: NA; d_gene: NA; CDR3nt: TGTGCCAGCTCTGTAGGACTGTCCTACGAGCAGTACTTC; CDR3aa: CASSVGLSYEQYF
j_gene: TRBJ2-1; v_gene: TRBV18; abundance: NA; d_gene: TRBD1; CDR3nt: TGTGCCAGCTCACCTGGGGGACAGGGGACCTACAATGAGCAGTTCTTC; CDR3aa: CASSPGGQGTYNEQFF
j_gene: TRBJ2-5; v_gene: TRBV9; abundance: NA; d_gene: TRBD1; CDR3nt: TGTGCCAGCAGCTCACCCGGCCTAGGGGGCCCGAGAAGGGATCAAGAGACCCAGTACTTC; CDR3aa: CASSSPGLGGPRRDQETQYF
j_gene: TRBJ2-1; v_gene: TRBV7-8; abundance: NA; d_gene: TRBD1; CDR3nt: TGTGCCAGCAGCCAAGACAGGGGCTCCTACAATGAGCAGTTCTTC; CDR3aa: CASSQDRGSYNEQFF
j_gene: TRBJ2-7; v_gene: TRBV27; abundance: NA; d_gene: TRBD1; CDR3nt: TGTGCCAGCAGTTTATCGATGACAGGGAAGTCCTACGAGCAGTACTTC; CDR3aa: CASSLSMTGKSYEQYF
j_gene: TRBJ2-7; v_gene: TRBV4-1; abundance: NA; d_gene: NA; CDR3nt: TGCGCCAGCAGCCAAATGGCGGGACTCTCCTACGAGCAGTACTTC; CDR3aa: CASSQMAGLSYEQYF
j_gene: TRBJ1-5; v_gene: TRBV5-5; abundance: NA; d_gene: NA; CDR3nt: TGTGCCAGCAGCTTGGAGGGGTTGAGCAATCAGCCCCAGCATTTT; CDR3aa: CASSLEGLSNQPQHF
j_gene: TRBJ1-1; v_gene: TRBV12-3/TRBV12-4; abundance: NA; d_gene: NA; CDR3nt: TGTGCCAGCAGTTTAAACAGGTTCCTTGAAGCTTTCTTT; CDR3aa: CASSLNRFLEAFF
j_gene: TRBJ2-7; v_gene: TRBV7-9; abundance: NA; d_gene: TRBD2; CDR3nt: TGTGCCAGCAGCCAGGGGCAGGGAGTTAGCGGGAGGGCCGGCTACGAGCAGTACTTC; CDR3aa: CASSQGQGVSGRAGYEQYF
j_gene: TRBJ1-5; v_gene: TRBV28; abundance: NA; d_gene: TRBD1; CDR3nt: TGTGCCAGCAGCTATCCGGGACAGGGGGCTAGCAATCAGCCCCAGCATTTT; CDR3aa: CASSYPGQGASNQPQHF
j_gene: TRBJ2-5; v_gene: TRBV11-3; abundance: NA; d_gene: TRBD2; CDR3nt: TGTGCCAGCAGCCCGGGGGACTACGAGACCCAGTACTTC; CDR3aa: CASSPGDYETQYF
j_gene: TRBJ2-3; v_gene: TRBV5-1; abundance: NA; d_gene: NA; CDR3nt: TGCGCCAGCAGCCTAAGGACAAGCACAGATACGCAGTATTTT; CDR3aa: CASSLRTSTDTQYF
j_gene: TRBJ1-2; v_gene: TRBV19; abundance: NA; d_gene: TRBD1; CDR3nt: TGTGCCAGTAGGACCGATCAGGGGGCGGGCGGCTACACCTTC; CDR3aa: CASRTDQGAGGYTF
j_gene: TRBJ1-1; v_gene: TRBV18; abundance: NA; d_gene: NA; CDR3nt: TGTGCCAGCTCACGAGGACGGGGAGAGAACACTGAAGCTTTCTTT; CDR3aa: CASSRGRGENTEAFF
j_gene: TRBJ1-1; v_gene: TRBV29-1; abundance: NA; d_gene: NA; CDR3nt: TGCAGCGTTGTGTTGGCCAACACTGAAGCTTTCTTT; CDR3aa: CSVVLANTEAFF
j_gene: TRBJ2-3; v_gene: TRBV11-3; abundance: NA; d_gene: TRBD2; CDR3nt: TGTGCCAGCAGCCCTGGGGTAGCGGGAGTACATACGCAGTATTTT; CDR3aa: CASSPGVAGVHTQYF
j_gene: TRBJ2-6; v_gene: TRBV5-1; abundance: NA; d_gene: NA; CDR3nt: TGCGCCAGCAGCTTGGGCGGGACAGTCCCTGGGGCCAACGTCCTGACTTTC; CDR3aa: CASSLGGTVPGANVLTF
j_gene: TRBJ1-5; v_gene: TRBV15; abundance: NA; d_gene: TRBD1; CDR3nt: TGTGCCACCAGCGCCGGGACAGGGGTGGAACAGCCCCAGCATTTT; CDR3aa: CATSAGTGVEQPQHF
j_gene: TRBJ2-2; v_gene: TRBV7-9; abundance: NA; d_gene: NA; CDR3nt: TGTGCCAGCACTAGCATCACGAACACCGGGGAGCTGTTTTTT; CDR3aa: CASTSITNTGELFF
j_gene: TRBJ1-2; v_gene: TRBV30; abundance: NA; d_gene: NA; CDR3nt: TGTGCCTGGAGCGCCGGACTCCCCGGCTATGGCTACACCTTC; CDR3aa: CAWSAGLPGYGYTF
j_gene: TRBJ2-2; v_gene: TRBV6-5; abundance: NA; d_gene: TRBD1; CDR3nt: TGTGCCAGCAGAGGGGACAGGTTAAACACCGGGGAGCTGTTTTTT; CDR3aa: CASRGDRLNTGELFF
j_gene: TRBJ2-3; v_gene: TRBV5-1; abundance: once; d_gene: TRBD1; CDR3nt: TGCGCCAGCAGCCAAATCGACAGGGCCACAGATACGCAGTATTTT; CDR3aa: CASSQIDRATDTQYF
j_gene: TRBJ1-5; v_gene: TRBV7-2; abundance: NA; d_gene: NA; CDR3nt: TGTGCCAGCAGCTTGAGAGGGTATAGCAATCAGCCCCAGCATTTT; CDR3aa: CASSLRGYSNQPQHF
j_gene: TRBJ1-4; v_gene: TRBV2; abundance: NA; d_gene: NA; CDR3nt: TGTGCCAGCAGGGCCGGCGAACAGTCTAATGAAAAACTGTTTTTT; CDR3aa: CASRAGEQSNEKLFF
j_gene: TRBJ2-1; v_gene: TRBV6-2/TRBV6-3; abundance: NA; d_gene: NA; CDR3nt: TGTGCCAGCAGCCCGACTTCCTACAATGAGCAGTTCTTC; CDR3aa: CASSPTSYNEQFF
j_gene: TRBJ2-1; v_gene: TRBV4-3; abundance: NA; d_gene: TRBD2; CDR3nt: TGCGCCAGCAGCCAAGATCCTAGCGGGGTTCGAAATGAGCAGTTCTTC; CDR3aa: CASSQDPSGVRNEQFF
j_gene: TRBJ2-5; v_gene: TRBV6-5; abundance: NA; d_gene: TRBD2; CDR3nt: TGTGCCAGCAGTTACTACCGGACTAGCGGGCATTACTTC; CDR3aa: CASSYYRTSGHYF
j_gene: TRBJ1-5; v_gene: TRBV18; abundance: NA; d_gene: NA; CDR3nt: TGTGCCAGCTCACCAGAAGGGGCCGGGAATCAGCCCCAGCATTTT; CDR3aa: CASSPEGAGNQPQHF
j_gene: TRBJ2-5; v_gene: TRBV11-3; abundance: NA; d_gene: NA; CDR3nt: TGTGCCAGCAGCCCCCATTTCGCCCCAGTGTCGGAGACCCAGTACTTC; CDR3aa: CASSPHFAPVSETQYF
j_gene: TRBJ2-2; v_gene: TRBV5-1; abundance: NA; d_gene: TRBD1; CDR3nt: TGCGCCAGCAGCTCGCGAACAGGGGCGACGAACACCGGGGAGCTGTTTTTT; CDR3aa: CASSSRTGATNTGELFF
j_gene: TRBJ2-3; v_gene: TRBV10-3; abundance: NA; d_gene: TRBD2; CDR3nt: TGTGCCATCAGTGAGTGGGGAGGGCTGAGCACAGATACGCAGTATTTT; CDR3aa: CAISEWGGLSTDTQYF
j_gene: TRBJ2-1; v_gene: TRBV5-1; abundance: NA; d_gene: NA; CDR3nt: TGCGCCAGCAGCTTGGTAGAGGGCTGGGATGAGCAGTTCTTC; CDR3aa: CASSLVEGWDEQFF
j_gene: TRBJ1-1; v_gene: TRBV12-3/TRBV12-4; abundance: NA; d_gene: NA; CDR3nt: TGTGCCAGCAGTCAACAGGGGAACACTGAAGCTTTCTTT; CDR3aa: CASSQQGNTEAFF
j_gene: TRBJ2-1; v_gene: TRBV9; abundance: NA; d_gene: TRBD2; CDR3nt: TGTGCCAGCAGCGTAGATAGCGGGAGGTACAATGAGCAGTTCTTC; CDR3aa: CASSVDSGRYNEQFF
j_gene: TRBJ1-6; v_gene: TRBV18; abundance: NA; d_gene: NA; CDR3nt: TGTGCCAGCTCACCAGGACCAGGGGATTCACCCCTCCACTTT; CDR3aa: CASSPGPGDSPLHF
j_gene: TRBJ1-4; v_gene: TRBV7-9; abundance: NA; d_gene: NA; CDR3nt: TGTGCCAGCAGCTTCACCAGGGATGAAAAACTGTTTTTT; CDR3aa: CASSFTRDEKLFF
j_gene: TRBJ2-2; v_gene: TRBV7-6; abundance: few; d_gene: NA; CDR3nt: TGTGCCAGCAGCTTAGCTAGTCAGCAGGGCACCGGGGAGCTGTTTTTT; CDR3aa: CASSLASQQGTGELFF
j_gene: TRBJ1-4; v_gene: TRBV11-2; abundance: NA; d_gene: NA; CDR3nt: TGTGCCAGCAGCTCCTACCCGACTAATGAAAAACTGTTTTTT; CDR3aa: CASSSYPTNEKLFF
j_gene: TRBJ2-5; v_gene: TRBV6-5; abundance: NA; d_gene: TRBD1; CDR3nt: TGTGCCACACAAGCGACAGGGCTGGAGACCCAGTACTTC; CDR3aa: CATQATGLETQYF
j_gene: TRBJ2-5; v_gene: TRBV5-1; abundance: NA; d_gene: NA; CDR3nt: TGCGCCAGCAGCTTTTTAGGCGGGACCCAAGAGACCCAGTACTTC; CDR3aa: CASSFLGGTQETQYF